This T cell receptor (beta chain) was identified in a study of blood T cell repertoires in COVID-19. Study background: The United States, Italy and Spain were the sources of the acute and convalescent COVID-19 samples.

Study processing details: Cell counts per sample came from amplifying reference gene primers. TCRdb keeps only in-frame clones here, not all; method: immunoSEQ multiplex PCR. That table supplies the V and J calls and clone size; D and trimming were determined from the DNA. The sample has fewer than 60,000 clones; roughly 77% are singletons. The CDR3 spans 11 residues. The V end was cut by 5 bases, the J end by 11 bases, with 10 bases between. While infection was still active, Seattle patients were enrolled and then followed longitudinally. Sequenced: peripheral blood. The J gene is TRBJ2-1, the V gene TRBV12-3 or TRBV12-4, with D perhaps TRBD1 (5 bases). The receptor was derived from a man in his sixties with COVID-19, enrolled during active disease. The CDR3 sequence is CASSPGNKQFF. The CDR3 bases are TGTGCCAGCAGTCCAGGGAATAAGCAGTTCTTC.